Below are 12 T cell receptor beta chains sequenced from a single sample in a study of T cells in localized non-small cell lung cancer. Generated by immunoSEQ multiplex PCR, the TCRdb table keeps only in-frame clones and is missing some. The table includes 30,000 to 40,000 clones, roughly 85% detected once. The material was peripheral blood mononuclear cells, obtained before any cancer treatment. These receptors came from a male donor at least 60 years old with stage II lung adenocarcinoma.

J is TRBJ1-2 and V is TRBV6-6; the D is unclear. CDR3 length: 14 residues. With 6 bases removed from V and 4 bases from J, the gap between germline ends came to 15 bases. Germline lookup yields CDR1 MNHNY and CDR2 SVGAGI (reference sequence). CDR3 in DNA: TGTGCCAGCAGCCCTACTAGGGCCCTCTATGGCTACACCTTC. Its protein is CASSPTRALYGYTF.

The chain couples TRBV6-6 to TRBJ1-3, with D possibly TRBD1 on 5 matching bases. The CDR3 runs to 16 residues. Looked up from germline, CDR1 is MNHNY and CDR2 is SVGAGI (reference sequence). V gave up 4 bases and J gave up 3 bases, with 16 bases separating them. The CDR3 bases are TGTGCCAGCAGTTTTCAGGGCGGTAATTATGGAAACACCATATATTTT. Its translation is CASSFQGGNYGNTIYF.

The chain joins TRBV18 to TRBJ2-7; D is ambiguous. This CDR3 contains 11 residues. The V gene's germline CDR1 is KGHSH and CDR2 LQKENI. V lost 2 bases, J lost 7 bases, and 6 bases lay in between. Here the CDR3 DNA reads TGTGCCAGCTCACCAGAGAGGGAGCAGTACTTC. Amino acid sequence: CASSPEREQYF. The variable domain in full, with the rest retrieved from reference TRBV18 and TRBJ2-7, is NAGVMQNPRHLVRRRGQEARLRCSPMKGHSHVYWYRQLPEEGLKFMVYLQKENIIDESGMPKERFSAEFPKEGPSILRIQQVVRGDSAAYFCASSPEREQYFGPGTRLTVT.

This chain links TRBV6-5 with TRBJ2-2; TRBD2 agrees at 7 bases. Per germline, CDR1 MNHEY and CDR2 SVGAGI. CDR3 length: 16 amino acids. With V trimmed by 2 bases and J by 7 bases, 10 bases remained unmatched. CDR3 coding DNA: TGTGCCAGCAGTTACGCGGGACTACCTTTGGGCGGGGAGCTGTTTTTT. Its translation is CASSYAGLPLGGELFF.

J is TRBJ1-1 and V is TRBV7-9; D is unresolved. The germline V gene has CDR1 SEHNR and CDR2 FQNEAQ (reference sequence). V was cut by 6 bases and J by 1 base, with 9 bases left in between. The length of the CDR3 is 13 residues. Written as DNA, the CDR3 is TGTGCCAGCAGTCGTGCCGGGAACACTGAAGCTTTCTTT. Translated: CASSRAGNTEAFF.

This chain joins TRBV7-6 and TRBJ2-7; D is possibly TRBD1 (6 bases). Germline V gives CDR1 SGHVS, CDR2 FNYEAQ. The CDR3 runs to 13 residues. The germline V and J ends were trimmed by 3 bases and 5 bases, with 11 bases remaining between them. Here the CDR3 DNA reads TGTGCCAGCAGCTTTCAGGGGAACAACGAGCAGTACTTC. Translation gives CASSFQGNNEQYF. Based on the CDR3 plus reference TRBV7-6 and TRBJ2-7, the full variable domain is GAGVSQSPRYKVTKRGQDVALRCDPISGHVSLYWYRQALGQGPEFLTYFNYEAQQDKSGLPNDRFSAERPEGSISTLTIQRTEQRDSAMYRCASSFQGNNEQYFGPGTRLTVT.

The rearrangement joins TRBV7-2 to TRBJ2-5; D is ambiguous. V was shortened by 5 bases and J by 8 bases, with 18 bases between the two germline ends. Germline values: CDR1 SGHTA, CDR2 FQGNSA. The CDR3 covers 14 residues. The CDR3 is CASSLRLPRDTQYF. In DNA form, the CDR3 reads TGTGCCAGCAGCCTCCGACTGCCAAGAGATACCCAGTACTTC.

The gene calls are TRBV11-1 and TRBJ2-1; tentative D call: TRBD1 (6 bases). The germline CDR1 and CDR2 sequences are SGHAT and FQDESV (reference sequence). Trimming cost V 5 bases and J 6 bases, with 11 bases left between them. The CDR3 spans 13 residues. The CDR3 DNA follows: TGTGCCAGCAGCAACAGGGCCGGCAATGAGCAGTTCTTC. Its protein is CASSNRAGNEQFF.

This clone was detected once. V is TRBV7-8 and J is TRBJ1-1; 8 positions match TRBD1. The V segment lost 5 bases and the J segment 5 bases; nucleotides outside the gene matches: 10. Germline V CDR1 and CDR2: SGHVS, FQNEAQ. The CDR3 length is 15 residues. CDR3 bases: TGTGCCAGCAGCGCCCGGACAGGGTCGGGGACTGAAGCTTTCTTT. This gives the protein CASSARTGSGTEAFF.

This chain uses TRBV7-6 with TRBJ1-4; no reliable D call. The CDR3 has 15 amino acids. The V and J ends lost 5 bases and 0 bases respectively, with 10 bases between them. Germline loops: CDR1 SGHVS, CDR2 FNYEAQ. CDR3 nucleotide sequence: TGTGCCAGCAGCCTGCGGCCCGCAACTAATGAAAAACTGTTTTTT. This gives the protein CASSLRPATNEKLFF.

V gene TRBV19 combines with J gene TRBJ2-6; no firm D call. V was shortened by 0 bases and J by 4 bases, with 10 bases between the two germline ends. This CDR3 has 16 residues. Germline CDR1 LNHDA, CDR2 SQIVND (reference sequence). As DNA, the CDR3 is TGTGCCAGTAGTATAGAAAGGTTTACCGGGGCCAACGTCCTGACTTTC. This codes for CASSIERFTGANVLTF.

The chain carries TRBV28 and TRBJ1-1, with TRBD1 as a possible D gene (5 bases). V dropped 7 bases and J dropped 8 bases, with 23 bases sitting between them. The CDR3 totals 15 residues. Germline lookup yields CDR1 MDHEN and CDR2 SYDVKM. The chain's CDR3 is CASTWWGRSPSEAFF. DNA of the CDR3: TGTGCCAGCACCTGGTGGGGCAGGTCCCCTTCCGAAGCTTTCTTT. Drawing the rest from reference TRBV28 and TRBJ1-1, the complete variable domain is DVKVTQSSRYLVKRTGEKVFLECVQDMDHENMFWYRQDPGLGLRLIYFSYDVKMKEKGDIPEGYSVSREKKERFSLILESASTNQTSMYLCASTWWGRSPSEAFFGQGTRLTVV.